Following are 28 T cell receptor beta chains from one sample sequenced in a study of OX40 agonist ivuxolimab in advanced cancers. Here immunoSEQ multiplex PCR was the method, and the copy in TCRdb shows in-frame clones only, minus some. The sample gives 50,000 to 60,000 clones, 85% to 90% of which show up once; about 5.1% is in the top ten. Material: CD4+ or CD8+ T cells sorted from blood, obtained in a trial of the OX40 agonist ivuxolimab. The receptor source for this set is an adult with an advanced solid tumor such as melanoma, head and neck, liver or kidney cancer.

V and J are TRBV7-8 and TRBJ2-2, with D perhaps matching TRBD2 (6 bases). Germline V gene data show CDR1 as SGHVS and CDR2 as FQNEAQ. This CDR3 has 15 amino acids. V shed 5 bases and J shed 0 bases, with 10 bases lying between them. CDR3 loop: CASSLTSSNTGELFF. The CDR3 region has the DNA TGTGCCAGCAGCCTCACTAGCTCGAACACCGGGGAGCTGTTTTTT.

In DNA, the CDR3 is TGTGCCAGCAGTGGGAATTTCGGACAGAGAGATAGCACAGATACGCAGTATTTT. Its translation is CASSGNFGQRDSTDTQYF. The V gene is TRBV25-1, the J gene TRBJ2-3, with a possible D match to TRBD1 (6 bases). V lost 4 bases and J lost 0, with 20 bases in between. CDR1 MGHDK and CDR2 SYGVNS come from the germline V gene. This CDR3 has 18 amino acids. Together with reference TRBV25-1 and TRBJ2-3, the CDR3 gives the full variable domain: EADIYQTPRYLVIGTGKKITLECSQTMGHDKMYWYQQDPGMELHLIHYSYGVNSTEKGDLSSESTVSRIRTEHFPLTLESARPSHTSQYLCASSGNFGQRDSTDTQYFGPGTRLTVL.

The chain carries TRBV30 and TRBJ1-3, with D maybe TRBD1 (5 bases). V was trimmed by 3 bases and J by 0 bases, leaving 12 bases between them. The CDR3 spans 15 residues. Germline loops: CDR1 GTSNPN, CDR2 SVGIG (reference sequence). The CDR3 spells CAWSAGPNSGNTIYF. The CDR3 coding sequence is TGTGCCTGGAGCGCGGGACCGAACTCTGGAAACACCATATATTTT.

The chain has TRBV13 and TRBJ2-7; 14 bases match TRBD2. With 2 bases clipped from V and 6 bases from J, the junction kept 9 bases outside the gene matches. This CDR3 spans 17 amino acids. The germline V gene has CDR1 PRHDT and CDR2 FYEKMQ (reference sequence). The CDR3 here is CASSLPQGLAGVAEQYF. CDR3 sequence (DNA): TGTGCCAGCAGCTTACCCCAGGGACTAGCGGGAGTTGCCGAGCAGTACTTC.

The V and J genes are TRBV7-2 and TRBJ2-5; maybe TRBD2 (5 bases). The V end lost 3 bases, the J end lost 1 base, and 9 bases lay between the germline ends. Germline CDR1 reads SGHTA; CDR2 reads FQGNSA. This CDR3 contains 14 residues. CDR3 region: CASSLGLAQETQYF. DNA of the CDR3: TGTGCCAGCAGCTTGGGTCTAGCCCAAGAGACCCAGTACTTC.

The chain combines TRBV9 with TRBJ1-6; no clear D. The CDR3 sequence is 15 residues long. The ends were cut back, 0 bases at V and 7 bases at J, with 11 bases in the middle. From germline, CDR1 is SGDLS and CDR2 YYNGEE. The CDR3 DNA sequence: TGTGCCAGCAGCGTAGAAGCGAGAGAGAATTCACCCCTCCACTTT. This translates into CASSVEARENSPLHF.

CDR3 residues: CASSNRRGYNSPLHF. CDR3 sequence (DNA): TGTGCCAGCAGCAACCGAAGAGGCTATAATTCACCCCTCCACTTT. This chain links TRBV14 with TRBJ1-6; D is ambiguous. The V end lost 5 bases, the J end lost 3 bases, and 11 bases lay between the germline ends. This CDR3 spans 15 amino acids. Germline-derived CDR1 and CDR2 are SGHDN and FVKESK.

The V gene is TRBV6-5, the J gene TRBJ2-7, with D maybe TRBD1 (6 bases). This CDR3 is 14 amino acids long. Germline V gene lookup returns CDR1 MNHEY and CDR2 SVGAGI. V lost 6 bases, J lost 6 bases, and 18 bases lay in between. This CDR3 is CASRLSGDVREQYF. As DNA, the CDR3 is TGTGCCAGCAGACTGTCAGGGGATGTCCGCGAGCAGTACTTC.

J is TRBJ2-2 and V is TRBV5-4; D call uncertain. The CDR3 totals 13 residues. Germline V CDR1 and CDR2: SGHNT, YYREEE (reference sequence). Trimming took off 2 bases at V and 5 bases at J, with 7 bases between the two ends. For the CDR3, the DNA is TGTGCCAGCAGCTTAGAAGCTACCGGGGAGCTGTTTTTT. Its protein is CASSLEATGELFF.

J is TRBJ2-7 and V is TRBV5-1; D is undetermined. This CDR3 spans 12 amino acids. Germline CDR1 and CDR2: SGHRS and YFSETQ. V was trimmed by 0 bases and J by 8 bases, leaving 9 bases between them. This CDR3 reads CASSLEGEKQYF. DNA of the CDR3: TGCGCCAGCAGCTTGGAAGGAGAGAAGCAGTACTTC.

The chain is built from TRBV6-1 and TRBJ1-2, with D possibly matching TRBD1 (5 bases). The germline V and J ends were trimmed by 0 bases and 2 bases, with 10 bases remaining between them. CDR3 size: 15 residues. Germline V gene sequence: CDR1 MNHNS, CDR2 SASEGT. The CDR3, as DNA: TGTGCCAGCAGTGAAGCGGGTGGGACCAACTATGGCTACACCTTC. Its protein product is CASSEAGGTNYGYTF.

The rearrangement joins TRBV5-4 to TRBJ2-3, with D unresolved. Trimming removed 7 bases from V and 0 bases from J, with 15 bases in between. The CDR3 is 15 residues long. Germline V lookup: CDR1 SGHNT, CDR2 YYREEE (reference sequence). CDR3: CASLARDASTDTQYF. Here the CDR3 DNA reads TGTGCCAGCCTTGCTCGCGATGCTAGCACAGATACGCAGTATTTT.

The chain uses TRBV2 and TRBJ1-2, with D possibly matching TRBD1 (6 bases). Looked up from germline, CDR1 is SNHLY and CDR2 is FYNNEI. Between the trimmed V and J ends, which lost 5 bases and 8 bases, there was a span of 15 bases. The CDR3 runs 13 residues. DNA of the CDR3: TGTGCCAGCAGTCCCGGGACAATCAAAGGCTACACCTTC. Protein sequence: CASSPGTIKGYTF.

J is TRBJ2-7 and V is TRBV5-6; a weak D match, TRBD1 (6 bases). CDR3 size: 14 residues. The germline V gene encodes CDR1 SGHDT and CDR2 YYEEEE. Trimming took 3 bases from V and 4 from J, leaving 14 bases between them. CDR3 protein: CASSSGGRGYEQYF. The CDR3 bases are TGTGCCAGCAGCTCCGGCGGCAGGGGATACGAGCAGTACTTC.

This CDR3 is CASSLETPDTGELFF. CDR3 nucleotides: TGCGCCAGCAGCTTGGAGACCCCTGACACCGGGGAGCTGTTTTTT. The chain recombines TRBV5-1 with TRBJ2-2; D remains ambiguous. CDR3 size: 15 residues. V was pared by 0 bases and J by 3 bases, with 9 bases between. Germline CDR1 reads SGHRS; CDR2 reads YFSETQ.

CDR3 coding DNA: TGTGCCAGCAGCTTGGCGACTAGCGGCCAAGAGACCCAGTACTTC. Its protein product is CASSLATSGQETQYF. V and J are TRBV5-6 and TRBJ2-5, with 9 nucleotides matching TRBD2. V dropped 0 bases and J dropped 1; count of bases not matched to a gene: 1. This CDR3 is built from 15 residues. Per the germline V gene, CDR1 is SGHDT and CDR2 is YYEEEE.

The chain couples TRBV2 to TRBJ2-6; 15 bases are a match to TRBD2. Germline V CDR1 and CDR2: SNHLY, FYNNEI. J gave up 3 bases and V 5 bases, and 5 bases lay outside the gene matches. The CDR3 has 18 amino acids. Written as DNA, the CDR3 is TGTGCCAGCAGTCCGGGACTAGCGGGAGGAAATGGGGCCAACGTCCTGACTTTC. Residues: CASSPGLAGGNGANVLTF.

About this clone: The junction shows a germline mismatch at one end, possibly a read error. The chain has TRBV7-7 and TRBJ1-4; D may be TRBD1 (6 bases). The CDR3 is 16 amino acids. Germline CDR1 reads SSHAT; CDR2 reads FNYEAQ (reference sequence). The CDR3 loop reads CASSPPRDRRSEKLFF. CDR3 DNA sequence: TGTGCTAGCAGCCCCCCCAGAGACAGGAGGAGTGAAAAACTGTTTTTT.

The CDR3 DNA is TGCGCCAGCAGCGAGCAGGGACAGTCTAACTATGGCTACACCTTC. Its translation: CASSEQGQSNYGYTF. The V and J genes are TRBV5-1 and TRBJ1-2; 7 bases agree with TRBD1. V was pared by 4 bases and J by 0 bases, with 6 bases of the junction left unmatched. CDR3 length equals 15 residues. CDR1 is SGHRS and CDR2 is YFSETQ in the germline V gene.

The chain uses TRBV11-2 and TRBJ1-1, with a possible D match to TRBD1 (5 bases). Trimming stripped 3 bases from V and 8 bases from J, with 13 bases between. The CDR3 is made up of 13 amino acids. Germline V CDR1 and CDR2: SGHAT, FQNNGV. In DNA form, the CDR3 reads TGTGCCAGCAGCTTCGGGGACGTTGGAGAAGCTTTCTTT. Translated, it gives CASSFGDVGEAFF.

The rearrangement joins TRBV12-5 to TRBJ2-7; TRBD1 agrees at 11 bases. Trimming at V came to 1 base and at J to 6 bases, leaving 5 bases not matched to a gene. The germline CDR1 and CDR2 sequences are LGHNT and FRNRAP. The CDR3 is 15 residues long. In DNA form, the CDR3 reads TGTGCTAGTGGTTTGGGCCTGGGACAGGGGGGCGAGCAGTACTTC. This sequence encodes CASGLGLGQGGEQYF.

The genes are TRBV2 and TRBJ2-5; TRBD1 is a possible D gene (8 bases). V shed 5 bases and J shed 5 bases, with 15 bases lying between them. This CDR3 contains 14 residues. Germline V gene data show CDR1 as SNHLY and CDR2 as FYNNEI. CDR3 DNA sequence: TGTGCCAGCAGTACAGGGGGGGGCGGTGAGACCCAGTACTTC. This encodes CASSTGGGGETQYF.

A single count supports this clone. The V gene is TRBV6-1, the J gene TRBJ2-3; 11 nucleotides align to TRBD2. CDR3 length: 18 amino acids. Germline CDR1 is MNHNS and CDR2 is SASEGT. V was pared by 1 base and J by 5 bases, with 11 bases of the junction left unmatched. The CDR3 protein is CASSEVGTSGSRVDTQYF. CDR3 sequence (DNA): TGTGCCAGCAGTGAAGTTGGAACTAGCGGGAGCAGAGTAGATACGCAGTATTTT.

This sequence joins TRBV5-6 and TRBJ1-5; 7 positions agree with TRBD1. V shed 2 bases, J shed 2 bases, and the junction held 4 bases outside the gene matches. CDR3 length: 15 residues. From germline, CDR1 is SGHDT and CDR2 YYEEEE. The CDR3 nucleotides are TGTGCCAGCAGCTTCCACAGGGGTGGCAATCAGCCCCAGCATTTT. This translates into CASSFHRGGNQPQHF.

The chain is built from TRBV7-2 and TRBJ2-5, with TRBD1 as a possible D gene (5 bases). CDR1 SGHTA and CDR2 FQGNSA come from the germline V gene. Trimming shortened V by 5 bases and J by 5 bases, and 18 bases separated the two germline ends. CDR3 length: 15 residues. The CDR3 loop is CASSQRGHRGETQYF. The DNA for the CDR3 is TGTGCCAGCAGCCAAAGAGGACATCGAGGCGAGACCCAGTACTTC.

The chain uses TRBV27 and TRBJ2-5; tentatively, D is TRBD1 or TRBD2 (5 bases each). Trimming pared 4 bases from V and 5 bases from J, leaving 5 bases between. The germline V gene encodes CDR1 MNHEY and CDR2 SMNVEV (reference sequence). This CDR3 region has 11 residues. Here the CDR3 reads CASSWGETQYF. Written as DNA, the CDR3 is TGTGCCAGCAGTTGGGGGGAGACCCAGTACTTC.

J is TRBJ1-4 and V is TRBV11-2, with unresolved D. The V end was cut by 5 bases, the J end by 0 bases, with 10 bases between. The germline gives CDR1 SGHAT, CDR2 FQNNGV. The CDR3 contains 15 residues. CDR3 DNA: TGTGCCAGCAGCCCATGGACGGCAACTAATGAAAAACTGTTTTTT. This encodes CASSPWTATNEKLFF.

The rearrangement uses TRBV9 and TRBJ2-1; D is uncertain. This CDR3 is built from 15 residues. Germline V gene data show CDR1 as SGDLS and CDR2 as YYNGEE. The V and J ends lost 0 bases and 8 bases respectively, with 15 bases between them. As DNA, the CDR3 is TGTGCCAGCAGCGTAGGACCCACAACAATAGATGAGCAGTTCTTC. Translation gives CASSVGPTTIDEQFF.